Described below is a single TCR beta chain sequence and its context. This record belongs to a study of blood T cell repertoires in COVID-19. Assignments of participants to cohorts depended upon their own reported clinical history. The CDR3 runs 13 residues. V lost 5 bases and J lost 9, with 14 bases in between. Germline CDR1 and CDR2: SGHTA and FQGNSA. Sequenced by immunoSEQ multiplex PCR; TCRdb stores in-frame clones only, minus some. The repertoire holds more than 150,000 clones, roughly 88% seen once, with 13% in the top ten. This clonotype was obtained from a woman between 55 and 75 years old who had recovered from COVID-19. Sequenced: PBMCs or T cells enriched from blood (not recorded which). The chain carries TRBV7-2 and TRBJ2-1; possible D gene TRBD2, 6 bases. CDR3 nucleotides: TGTGCCAGCAGCCCGGGCTGGCGGGGTGAGCAGTTCTTC. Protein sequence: CASSPGWRGEQFF.